The table lists the clone carrying this TCR beta chain with a few counts. The antigen is not known. The data are from a study of cytomegalovirus exposure and HLA in healthy donors. General study findings and limits: The study recorded about 160 TCR beta chains that were cytomegalovirus-associated.

Generated by immunoSEQ multiplex PCR, the TCRdb table keeps only in-frame clones and is missing some. The data hold some 320,000 clones, with 87% observed a single time. Germline CDR1 and CDR2: LNHDA and SQIVND (reference sequence). Between the trimmed V and J ends, which lost 7 bases and 1 base, there was a span of 13 bases. The CDR3 has 14 residues. The chain employs TRBV19 and TRBJ1-1; possible D gene TRBD1, 6 bases. Sequences were obtained from PBMCs. The TCR comes from a woman in her 30s in good health and CMV-seropositive. The CDR3 loop reads CASTPRGRNTEAFF. The CDR3 DNA follows: TGTGCCAGTACCCCCAGGGGACGGAACACTGAAGCTTTCTTT. The variable domain in full, completed from reference TRBV19 and TRBJ1-1, reads DGGITQSPKYLFRKEGQNVTLSCEQNLNHDAMYWYRQDPGQGLRLIYYSQIVNDFQKGDIAEGYSVSREKKESFPLTVTSAQKNPTAFYLCASTPRGRNTEAFFGQGTRLTVV.